This T cell receptor beta chain was captured by sequencing in a study of blood T cell repertoires in COVID-19. Study-wide context: Sources were T cells, B-cell-depleted T cells, or PBMCs; the material itself was cDNA or gDNA.

Original analysis: By means of reference gene primer amplification, nucleated cell counts were estimated. Sequencing used immunoSEQ multiplex PCR; TCRdb keeps in-frame clones, though not all of them. The V and J calls and clone size come from that table; D and trimming were worked out from the DNA. Found here are 25,000 to 30,000 clones, roughly 93% of them singletons; the top ten hold around 0.8%. Seattle enrolled patients during active infection and tracked them longitudinally. The length of the CDR3 is 13 residues. The ends were cut back, 6 bases at V and 3 bases at J, with 11 bases in the middle. The germline V gene has CDR1 MNHEY and CDR2 SVGAGI.

The chain is built from TRBV6-5 and TRBJ1-2; perhaps TRBD1 as D (6 bases). The sample was peripheral blood. The origin of this receptor is a woman aged 70-85 years with COVID-19, enrolled during active disease. CDR3 bases: TGTGCCAGCAGCGGACAGACACACTATGGCTACACCTTC. Translating it yields CASSGQTHYGYTF.